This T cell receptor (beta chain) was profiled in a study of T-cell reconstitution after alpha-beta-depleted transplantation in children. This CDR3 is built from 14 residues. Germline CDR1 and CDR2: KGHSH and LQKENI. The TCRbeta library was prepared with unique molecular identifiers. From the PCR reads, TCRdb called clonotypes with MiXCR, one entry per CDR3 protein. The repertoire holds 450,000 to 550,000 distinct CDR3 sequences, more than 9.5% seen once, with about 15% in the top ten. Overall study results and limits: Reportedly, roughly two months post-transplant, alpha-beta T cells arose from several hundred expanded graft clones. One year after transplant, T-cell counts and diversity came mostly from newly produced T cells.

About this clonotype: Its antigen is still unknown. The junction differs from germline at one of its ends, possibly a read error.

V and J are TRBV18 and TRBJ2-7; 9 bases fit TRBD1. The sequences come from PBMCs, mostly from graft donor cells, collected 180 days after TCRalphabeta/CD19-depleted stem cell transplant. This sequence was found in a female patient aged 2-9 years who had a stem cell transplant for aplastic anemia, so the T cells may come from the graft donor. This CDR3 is CASSPQGAFYEQYF. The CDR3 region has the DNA TGTGCCAGCTCGCCACAGGGGGCCTTCTACGAGCAGTACTTC.